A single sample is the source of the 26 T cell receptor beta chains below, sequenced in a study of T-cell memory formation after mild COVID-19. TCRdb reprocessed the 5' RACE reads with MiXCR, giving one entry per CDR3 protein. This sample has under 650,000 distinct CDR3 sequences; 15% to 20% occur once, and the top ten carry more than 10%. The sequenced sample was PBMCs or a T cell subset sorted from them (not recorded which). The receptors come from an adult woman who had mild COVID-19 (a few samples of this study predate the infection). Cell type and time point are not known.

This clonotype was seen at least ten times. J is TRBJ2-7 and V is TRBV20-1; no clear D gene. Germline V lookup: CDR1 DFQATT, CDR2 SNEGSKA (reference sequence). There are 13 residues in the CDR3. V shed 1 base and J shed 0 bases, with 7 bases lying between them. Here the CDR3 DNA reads TGCAGTGCTAGAGCTCCGAGCTCCTACGAGCAGTACTTC. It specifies CSARAPSSYEQYF.

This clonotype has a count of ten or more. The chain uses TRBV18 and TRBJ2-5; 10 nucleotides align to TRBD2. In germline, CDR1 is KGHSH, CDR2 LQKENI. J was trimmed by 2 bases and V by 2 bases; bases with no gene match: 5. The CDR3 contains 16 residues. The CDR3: CASSPGLAVKQETQYF. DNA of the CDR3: TGTGCCAGCTCACCAGGACTAGCGGTTAAACAAGAGACCCAGTACTTC. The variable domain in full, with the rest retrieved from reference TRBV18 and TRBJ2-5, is NAGVMQNPRHLVRRRGQEARLRCSPMKGHSHVYWYRQLPEEGLKFMVYLQKENIIDESGMPKERFSAEFPKEGPSILRIQQVVRGDSAAYFCASSPGLAVKQETQYFGPGTRLLVL.

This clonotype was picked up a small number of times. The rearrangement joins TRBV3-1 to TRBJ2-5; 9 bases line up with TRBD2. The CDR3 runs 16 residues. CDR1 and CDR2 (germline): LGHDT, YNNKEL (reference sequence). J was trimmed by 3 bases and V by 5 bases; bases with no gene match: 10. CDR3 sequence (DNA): TGTGCCAGCAGCTCGGGCCCCCTAGCGGGGAAAGAGACCCAGTACTTC. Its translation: CASSSGPLAGKETQYF.

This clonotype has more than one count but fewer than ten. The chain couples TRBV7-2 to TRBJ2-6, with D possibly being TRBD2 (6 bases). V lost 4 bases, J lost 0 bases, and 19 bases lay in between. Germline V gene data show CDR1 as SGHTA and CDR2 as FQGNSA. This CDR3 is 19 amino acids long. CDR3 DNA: TGTGCCAGCAGCTCCCGGCTGGGACGGGAGAGCTCTGGGGCCAACGTCCTGACTTTC. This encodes CASSSRLGRESSGANVLTF.

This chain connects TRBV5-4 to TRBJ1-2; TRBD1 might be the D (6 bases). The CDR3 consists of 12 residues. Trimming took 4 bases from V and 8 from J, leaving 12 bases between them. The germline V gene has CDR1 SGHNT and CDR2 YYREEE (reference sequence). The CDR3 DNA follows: TGTGCCAGCAGCACAGGGACCAAAGGCTACACCTTC. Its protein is CASSTGTKGYTF.

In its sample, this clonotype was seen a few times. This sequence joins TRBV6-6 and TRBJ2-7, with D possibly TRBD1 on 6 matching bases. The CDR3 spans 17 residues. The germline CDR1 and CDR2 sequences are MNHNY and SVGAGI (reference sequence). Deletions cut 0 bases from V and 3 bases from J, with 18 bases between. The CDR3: CASSYSGQSGHYYEQYF. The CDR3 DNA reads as TGTGCCAGCAGTTACTCCGGACAGTCAGGGCACTACTACGAGCAGTACTTC.

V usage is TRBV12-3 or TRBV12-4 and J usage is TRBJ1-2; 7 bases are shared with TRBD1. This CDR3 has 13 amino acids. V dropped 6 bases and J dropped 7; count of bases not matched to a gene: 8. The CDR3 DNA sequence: TGTGCCAGCAGCCAAACAGGGGTGGGTGGCTACACCTTC. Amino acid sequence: CASSQTGVGGYTF.

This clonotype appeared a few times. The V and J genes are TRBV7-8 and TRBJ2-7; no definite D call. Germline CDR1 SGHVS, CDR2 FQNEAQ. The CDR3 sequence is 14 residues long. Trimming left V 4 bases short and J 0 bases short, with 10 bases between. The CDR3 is CASSSSSVSYEQYF. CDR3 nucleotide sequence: TGTGCCAGCAGCTCCAGTTCCGTCTCCTACGAGCAGTACTTC.

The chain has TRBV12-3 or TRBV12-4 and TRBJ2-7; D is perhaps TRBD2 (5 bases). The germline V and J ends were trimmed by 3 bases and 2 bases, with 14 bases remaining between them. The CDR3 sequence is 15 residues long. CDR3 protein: CASSFEGTRTYEQYF. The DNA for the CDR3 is TGTGCCAGCAGTTTTGAGGGAACCCGTACCTACGAGCAGTACTTC.

The CDR3 coding sequence is TGCAGCGTTGTGGCAGGGGCCATGAACACTGAAGCTTTCTTT. Amino acid sequence: CSVVAGAMNTEAFF. The chain joins TRBV29-1 to TRBJ1-1; tentatively, D is TRBD1 (6 bases). In germline, CDR1 is SQVTM, CDR2 ANQGSEA. CDR3 length: 14 residues. Trimming took off 4 bases at V and 0 bases at J, with 12 bases between the two ends.

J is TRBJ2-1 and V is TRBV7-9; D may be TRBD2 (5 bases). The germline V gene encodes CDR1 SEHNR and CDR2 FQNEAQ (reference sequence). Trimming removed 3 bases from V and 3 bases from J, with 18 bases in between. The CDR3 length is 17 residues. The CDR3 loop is CASSLIGPLGSYNEQFF. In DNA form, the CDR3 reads TGTGCCAGCAGCTTGATAGGTCCTCTAGGGAGCTACAATGAGCAGTTCTTC.

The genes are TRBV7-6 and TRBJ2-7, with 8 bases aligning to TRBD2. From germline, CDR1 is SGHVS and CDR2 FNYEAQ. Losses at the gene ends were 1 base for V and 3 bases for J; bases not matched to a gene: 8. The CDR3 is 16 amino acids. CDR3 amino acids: CASSLGVASGLYEQYF. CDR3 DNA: TGTGCCAGCAGCTTAGGCGTGGCTAGCGGGCTCTACGAGCAGTACTTC.

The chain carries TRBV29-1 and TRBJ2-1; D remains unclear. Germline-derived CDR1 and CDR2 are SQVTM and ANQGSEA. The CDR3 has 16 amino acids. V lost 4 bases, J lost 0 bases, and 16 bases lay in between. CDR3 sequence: CSVGSYLRASYNEQFF. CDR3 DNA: TGCAGCGTTGGCTCCTATCTACGGGCCTCCTACAATGAGCAGTTCTTC.

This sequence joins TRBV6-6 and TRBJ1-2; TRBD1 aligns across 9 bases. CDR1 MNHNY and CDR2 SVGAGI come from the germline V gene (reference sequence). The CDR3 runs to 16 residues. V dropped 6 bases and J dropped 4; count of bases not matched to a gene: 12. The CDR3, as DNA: TGTGCCAGCAGACGCCTACGGGACAGGGAGGCCTATGGCTACACCTTC. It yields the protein CASRRLRDREAYGYTF.

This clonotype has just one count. The CDR3 region is CASSYTKRMGNYGYTF. CDR3 sequence (DNA): TGTGCCAGCAGTTACACCAAGAGGATGGGTAACTATGGCTACACCTTC. The chain employs TRBV6-5 and TRBJ1-2; D is ambiguous. Germline loops: CDR1 MNHEY, CDR2 SVGAGI. The CDR3 length is 16 residues. Trimming took off 2 bases at V and 1 base at J, with 14 bases between the two ends.

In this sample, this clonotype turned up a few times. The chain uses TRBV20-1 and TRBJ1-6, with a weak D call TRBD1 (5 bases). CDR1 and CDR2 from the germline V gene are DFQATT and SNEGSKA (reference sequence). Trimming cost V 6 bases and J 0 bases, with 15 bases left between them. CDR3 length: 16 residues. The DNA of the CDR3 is TGCAGTGCCATGGGCCTCAGGGACTCCTATAATTCACCCCTCCACTTT. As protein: CSAMGLRDSYNSPLHF.

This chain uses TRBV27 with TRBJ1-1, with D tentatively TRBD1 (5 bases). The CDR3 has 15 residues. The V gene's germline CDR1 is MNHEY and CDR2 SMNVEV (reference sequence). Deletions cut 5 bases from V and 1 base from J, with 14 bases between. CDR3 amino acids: CASSGSRRGNTEAFF. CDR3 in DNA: TGTGCCAGCAGTGGATCGCGGAGGGGGAACACTGAAGCTTTCTTT.

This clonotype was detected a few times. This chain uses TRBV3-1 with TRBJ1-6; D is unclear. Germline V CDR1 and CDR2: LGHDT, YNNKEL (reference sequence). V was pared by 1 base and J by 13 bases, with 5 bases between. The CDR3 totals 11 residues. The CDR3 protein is CASSQVGPLHF. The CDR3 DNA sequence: TGTGCCAGCAGCCAAGTAGGGCCCCTCCACTTT.

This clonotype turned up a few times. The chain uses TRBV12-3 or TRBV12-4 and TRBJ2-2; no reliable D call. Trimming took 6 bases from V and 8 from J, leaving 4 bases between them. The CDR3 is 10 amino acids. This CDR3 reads CASRGGELFF. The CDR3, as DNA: TGTGCCAGCAGGGGTGGGGAGCTGTTTTTT.

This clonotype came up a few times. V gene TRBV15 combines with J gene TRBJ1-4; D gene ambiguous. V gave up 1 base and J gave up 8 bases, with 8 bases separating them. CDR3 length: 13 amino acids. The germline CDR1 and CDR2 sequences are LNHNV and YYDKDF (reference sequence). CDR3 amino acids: CATSRGLEEKLFF. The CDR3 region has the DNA TGTGCCACCAGCAGAGGGTTAGAGGAAAAACTGTTTTTT.

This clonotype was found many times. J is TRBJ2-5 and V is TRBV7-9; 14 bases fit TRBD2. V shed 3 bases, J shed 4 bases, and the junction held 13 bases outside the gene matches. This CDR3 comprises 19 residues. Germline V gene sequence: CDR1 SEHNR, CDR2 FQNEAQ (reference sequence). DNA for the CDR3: TGTGCCAGCAGCTTGAGGTGGACTAGCGGGGGGCCGGCCCCAGAGACCCAGTACTTC. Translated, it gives CASSLRWTSGGPAPETQYF.

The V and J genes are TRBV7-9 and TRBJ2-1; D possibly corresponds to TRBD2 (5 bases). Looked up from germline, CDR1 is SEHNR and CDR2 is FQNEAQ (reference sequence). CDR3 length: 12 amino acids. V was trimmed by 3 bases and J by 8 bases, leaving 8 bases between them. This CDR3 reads CASSFGIYEQFF. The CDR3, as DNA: TGTGCCAGCAGCTTCGGGATATATGAGCAGTTCTTC.

CDR3 residues: CASSPNGEETQYF. The CDR3, as DNA: TGTGCCAGTAGTCCGAACGGGGAAGAGACCCAGTACTTC. V is TRBV19 and J is TRBJ2-5; D may be TRBD2 (5 bases). Trimming took 5 bases from V and 3 from J, leaving 10 bases between them. Germline V gives CDR1 LNHDA, CDR2 SQIVND (reference sequence). The CDR3 runs to 13 residues.

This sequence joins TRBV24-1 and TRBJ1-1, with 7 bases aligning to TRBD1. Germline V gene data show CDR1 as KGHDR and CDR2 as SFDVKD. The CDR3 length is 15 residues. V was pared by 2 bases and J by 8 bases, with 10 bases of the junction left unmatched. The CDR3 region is CATSDSGTAPLEAFF. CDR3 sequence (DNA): TGTGCCACCAGTGATTCCGGGACAGCTCCTCTAGAAGCTTTCTTT.

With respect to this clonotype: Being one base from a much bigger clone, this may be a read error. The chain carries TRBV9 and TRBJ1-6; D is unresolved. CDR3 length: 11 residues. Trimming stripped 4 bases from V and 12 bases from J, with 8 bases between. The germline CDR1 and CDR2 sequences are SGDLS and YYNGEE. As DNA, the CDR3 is TGTGCCAGCAGCCACGGAGGACCCCTCCACTTT. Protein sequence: CASSHGGPLHF.

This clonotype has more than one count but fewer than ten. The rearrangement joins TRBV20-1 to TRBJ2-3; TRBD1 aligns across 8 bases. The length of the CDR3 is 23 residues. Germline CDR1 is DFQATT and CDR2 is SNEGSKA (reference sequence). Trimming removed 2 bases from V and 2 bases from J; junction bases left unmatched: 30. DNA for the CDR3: TGCAGTGCTAGAAAACGCCGGACAGGGAGACGCCTAGGGGCCAGAGGGGCCACAGATACGCAGTATTTT. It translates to CSARKRRTGRRLGARGATDTQYF.